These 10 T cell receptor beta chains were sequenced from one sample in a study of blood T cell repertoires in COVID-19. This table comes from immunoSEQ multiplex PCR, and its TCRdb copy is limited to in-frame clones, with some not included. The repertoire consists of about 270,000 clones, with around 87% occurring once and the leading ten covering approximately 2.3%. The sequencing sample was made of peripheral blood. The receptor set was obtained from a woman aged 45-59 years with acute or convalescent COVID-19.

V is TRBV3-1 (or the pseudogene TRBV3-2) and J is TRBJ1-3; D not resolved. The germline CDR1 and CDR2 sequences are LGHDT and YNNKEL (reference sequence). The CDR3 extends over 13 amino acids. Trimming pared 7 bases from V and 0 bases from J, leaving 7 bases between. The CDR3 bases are TGTGCCAGCACTGAGAGCTCTGGAAACACCATATATTTT. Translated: CASTESSGNTIYF.

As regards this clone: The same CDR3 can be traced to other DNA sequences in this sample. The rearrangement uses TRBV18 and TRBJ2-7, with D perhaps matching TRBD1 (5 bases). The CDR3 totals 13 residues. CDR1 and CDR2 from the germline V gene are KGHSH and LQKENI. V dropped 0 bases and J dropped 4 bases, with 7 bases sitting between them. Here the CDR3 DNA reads TGTGCCAGCTCACCACCAAGGGGATACGAGCAGTACTTC. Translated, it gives CASSPPRGYEQYF.

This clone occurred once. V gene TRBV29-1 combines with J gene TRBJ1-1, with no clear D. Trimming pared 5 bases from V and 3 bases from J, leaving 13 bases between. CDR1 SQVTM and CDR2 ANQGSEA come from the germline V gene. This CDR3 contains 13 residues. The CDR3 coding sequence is TGCAGCGTTAAACGCGGGCCCTACACTGAAGCTTTCTTT. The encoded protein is CSVKRGPYTEAFF.

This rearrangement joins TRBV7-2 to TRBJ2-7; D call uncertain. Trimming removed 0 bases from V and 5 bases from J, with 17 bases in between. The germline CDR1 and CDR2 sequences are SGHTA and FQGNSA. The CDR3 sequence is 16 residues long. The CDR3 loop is CASSLAGRIWFDEQYF. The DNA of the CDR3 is TGTGCCAGCAGCTTAGCGGGCCGAATATGGTTTGACGAGCAGTACTTC.

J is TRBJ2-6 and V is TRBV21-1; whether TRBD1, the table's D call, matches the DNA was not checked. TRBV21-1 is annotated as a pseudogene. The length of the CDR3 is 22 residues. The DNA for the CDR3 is TGTGCCAGCAGCACTCCTGCGCAACAGGGTTCTAGGGATAGGTCTGGGGCCAACGTCCTGACTTTC. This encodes CASSTPAQQGSRDRSGANVLTF.

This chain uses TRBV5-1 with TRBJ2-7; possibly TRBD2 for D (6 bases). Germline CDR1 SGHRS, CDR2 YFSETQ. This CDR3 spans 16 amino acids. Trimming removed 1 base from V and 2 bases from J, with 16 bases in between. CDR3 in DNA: TGCGCCAGCAGCTTGACTATAGGTGGGACTCCCTACGAGCAGTACTTC. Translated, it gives CASSLTIGGTPYEQYF.

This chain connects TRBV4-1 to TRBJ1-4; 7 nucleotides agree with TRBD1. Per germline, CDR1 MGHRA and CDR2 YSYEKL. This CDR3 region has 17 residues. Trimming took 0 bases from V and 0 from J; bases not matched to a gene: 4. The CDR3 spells CASSQDHRGATNEKLFF. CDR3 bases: TGCGCCAGCAGCCAAGATCACAGGGGTGCAACTAATGAAAAACTGTTTTTT.

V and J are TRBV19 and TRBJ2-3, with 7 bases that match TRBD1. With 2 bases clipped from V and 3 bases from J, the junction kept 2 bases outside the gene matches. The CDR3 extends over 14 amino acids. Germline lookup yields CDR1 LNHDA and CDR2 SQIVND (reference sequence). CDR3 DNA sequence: TGTGCCAGTAGTATATCCAGGGGGACAGATACGCAGTATTTT. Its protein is CASSISRGTDTQYF.

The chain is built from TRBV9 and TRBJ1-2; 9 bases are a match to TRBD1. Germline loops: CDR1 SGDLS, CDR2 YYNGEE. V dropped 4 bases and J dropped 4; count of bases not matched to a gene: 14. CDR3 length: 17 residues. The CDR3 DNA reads TGTGCCAGCAGCCTACTCCCGGGACAGGGTTCGGGCTATGGCTACACCTTC. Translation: CASSLLPGQGSGYGYTF. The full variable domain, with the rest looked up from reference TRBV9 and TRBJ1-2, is DSGVTQTPKHLITATGQRVTLRCSPRSGDLSVYWYQQSLDQGLQFLIQYYNGEERAKGNILERFSAQQFPDLHSELNLSSLELGDSALYFCASSLLPGQGSGYGYTFGSGTRLTVV.

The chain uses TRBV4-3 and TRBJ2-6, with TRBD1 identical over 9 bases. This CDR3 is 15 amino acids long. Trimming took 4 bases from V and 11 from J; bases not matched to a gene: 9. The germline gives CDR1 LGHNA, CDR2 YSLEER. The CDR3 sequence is CASSRDRVFLDVLTF. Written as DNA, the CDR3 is TGCGCCAGCAGCCGGGACAGGGTCTTCTTGGACGTCCTGACTTTC.